This T cell receptor (beta chain) is from a study of blood T cell repertoires in COVID-19. About the research overall: The origin of the acute and convalescent COVID-19 samples was the United States, Italy and Spain. Sources were T cells, B-cell-depleted T cells, or PBMCs; the material itself was cDNA or gDNA.

Seattle's enrolled individuals joined amid active infection and were then monitored longitudinally. V was shortened by 1 base and J by 1 base, with 7 bases between the two germline ends. The CDR3 covers 14 residues. Germline loops: CDR1 SGHTA, CDR2 FQGNSA. As handled by the study authors: Amplified reference gene primers provided the basis for estimating nucleated cell counts. TCRdb's table, derived via immunoSEQ multiplex PCR, lists solely in-frame clones and lacks some. V, J and clone size reflect that table, while D and trimming were determined from the DNA. The sample carries hundreds of thousands of clones, 81% recorded once.

The origin of this receptor is a woman aged 80 or over with COVID-19, enrolled during active disease. V usage is TRBV7-2 and J usage is TRBJ1-1; no reliable D call. Sequencing used peripheral blood. CDR3 bases: TGTGCCAGCAGCTTAGGTAGAGGGAACACTGAAGCTTTCTTT. Translated, it gives CASSLGRGNTEAFF.